This T cell receptor (beta chain) appears in the sequencing data of a study of cytomegalovirus exposure and HLA in healthy donors. Findings and limits, study-wide: Reportedly, HLA-A and HLA-B alleles of most subjects were accurately predicted from TCR beta.

This clone was counted only a few times. Its antigen is as yet unknown. Trimming left V 0 bases short and J 0 bases short, with 12 bases between. CDR3 length equals 17 residues. The germline CDR1 and CDR2 sequences are LGHNA and YNFKEQ. In the PCR, 60 Vbeta and 13 Jbeta primers were used. TCRdb keeps only in-frame clones here, not all; method: immunoSEQ multiplex PCR. The repertoire includes roughly 180,000 clones, around 80% of them detected once, and 1.5% to 2% sits in the top ten. V usage is TRBV4-2 and J usage is TRBJ2-1; a possible D gene is TRBD1 (5 bases). The TCR originated in a man between 18 and 29 years old in good health and CMV-seronegative. Input material: PBMCs. CDR3 region: CASSQDLGVSSYNEQFF. Here the CDR3 DNA reads TGTGCCAGCAGCCAAGATCTAGGGGTAAGCTCCTACAATGAGCAGTTCTTC.